This T cell receptor (beta chain) emerged from a study of CXCR3-negative and CXCR3-positive naive CD8 T cells. Study-level findings and limits: Comparably high diversity marked both naive subsets, whereas memory CD8+ cells had much lower diversity. Researchers report that CXCR3-positive naive cells carry more hydrophobic TRB CDR3s than CXCR3-negative naive cells.

It was by 5' RACE with UMI labels that the TRB cDNA libraries were prepared. TCRdb reprocessed the 5' RACE reads, keeping one entry per CDR3 protein, no DNA. Its clone listing holds some 150,000 distinct CDR3 sequences. As for this clonotype: What it recognizes is unknown.

What was sequenced was naive CXCR3+ CD8+ T cells from blood. As for subset: CD45RO-CCR7+CD27+CD95- naive CD8+ T cells expressing CXCR3 (TNR3+). This clonotype was sampled from a human donor in good health. Some clones in this sample may be carry-over from other donors' samples.

CDR3 region: CASSEGRYSNQPQHF. V gene TRBV2 combines with J gene TRBJ1-5. CDR3 length: 15 residues. CDR1 is SNHLY, CDR2 FYNNEI, per germline.